This T cell receptor (beta chain) is from a study of blood T cell repertoires in COVID-19 (dated by TCRdb to about 2020). Looking at the study overall: Samples from collaborators originated in the United States, Italy and Spain and spanned both the acute and convalescent phases of COVID-19. The material from the prospective study consisted of cDNA or gDNA derived from T cells, B-cell-depleted T cells, or PBMCs. The samples were drawn from the first 160 participants of the ongoing ImmuneRACE study and from 1,254 subjects provided by 6 global collaborators. A freely available public database, intended as a resource for researchers studying the immune response to SARS-CoV-2, is where the repertoires were released. Where HLA class I and class II types were available, the types were taken from metadata supplied by the sample provider, not from assay-based typing. The dataset comprised deeply sampled blood TCRbeta repertoires from subjects exposed to, actively infected with, or recovered from COVID-19. The sample metadata nearly always contained a de-identified subject ID, COVID-19 status, age in years and sex. Study-level results and caveats: The quantity of clinical and demographic metadata differed by source and by participant and was supplied without curation.

The immunoSEQ Assay, a bias-controlled multiplex PCR, was used to amplify TCRbeta CDR3 regions from genomic DNA. The authors processed their data as follows. Within the assay, amplification of reference gene primers was used to estimate how many nucleated cells each sample contained. Sequence reads were collapsed and filtered to measure the absolute abundance of every unique TCRbeta CDR3 rearrangement. For each sample, productive Simpson clonality was calculated as the square root of Simpson's diversity index across productive rearrangements. In its TCRdb copy, this immuneACCESS table keeps in-frame sequences only and misses some clones. Where compared with another copy, unresolved V genes explain less than half of these, and the others have no known cause. V, J and clone size are those of that table, while D and trimming were read from the DNA. The sample table holds roughly 330,000 clones, of which roughly 87% were seen once. The ten largest clones represent approximately 5.4% of the sample.

In the prospective study, participants were roughly 18 to 95 years old, resided in about two dozen geographic areas of the United States, and were enrolled through a virtual design. To assign participants to cohorts, the prospective study relied on clinical history that participants themselves reported in a screening survey and a study questionnaire. For ImmuneRACE Cohort 3, a participant was defined as recovered based on two consecutive negative NP/OP PCR tests, clearance by a healthcare professional, or resolution of symptoms. In the prospective study, mobile phlebotomists collected whole blood, serum and a nasopharyngeal or oropharyngeal swab from each participant. Participants in the prospective study had the option to provide additional blood draws and questionnaires over a 2-month period. Prospective study blood samples were shipped either frozen or at room temperature before DNA extraction.

As for this clone: It lacks a known antigen. One base away there is no much larger clone; base qualities are not given.

Reading the germline V gene gives CDR1 SGHRS and CDR2 YFSETQ. The CDR3 numbers 11 residues from cysteine through phenylalanine. The kept DNA is CDR3 alone, 33 bases in frame from the first base. Trimming accounts for 7 bases at V and 7 bases at J, while the number of junction bases matched to no gene is 2. The chain joins TRBV5-1 to TRBJ2-1, with 7 bases matching TRBD2. The material sequenced was PBMCs or T cells enriched from blood (not recorded which). The TCR sequence derives from a woman in her twenties or thirties who had recovered from COVID-19. CDR3 loop: CASLGGNEQFF. The nucleotides are TGCGCCAGCCTGGGGGGGAATGAGCAGTTCTTC.